Listed here are 8 T cell receptor beta chains from one sample, sequenced in a study of T cells after yellow fever vaccination. Using its own MiXCR run on the 5' RACE reads, TCRdb lists one record per CDR3 protein. The sample yields 250,000 to 400,000 distinct CDR3 sequences, 4.1% seen once. Source: PBMCs, taken 5 days after the yellow fever booster vaccination. These receptor sequences come from a man between 18 and 35 years old who received the YFV17D yellow fever vaccine.

The chain is built from TRBV9 and TRBJ2-1; D uncertain. V was shortened by 3 bases and J by 10 bases, with 23 bases between the two germline ends. This CDR3 region has 16 residues. Germline V lookup: CDR1 SGDLS, CDR2 YYNGEE. In nucleotides, the CDR3 is TGTGCCAGCAGCGGGAGTATTCTGGCATCGGCCCGCGAGCAGTTCTTC. Its translation: CASSGSILASAREQFF.

This clonotype was counted many times. The chain employs TRBV7-2 and TRBJ2-2; D not certain. Germline values: CDR1 SGHTA, CDR2 FQGNSA. The CDR3 sequence is 13 residues long. V was pared by 1 base and J by 4 bases, with 4 bases between. CDR3 protein: CASSLVSTGELFF. CDR3 bases: TGTGCCAGCAGCTTAGTGAGCACCGGGGAGCTGTTTTTT. Using reference TRBV7-2 and TRBJ2-2 for the parts outside the CDR3, the full variable domain is GAGVSQSPSNKVTEKGKDVELRCDPISGHTALYWYRQSLGQGLEFLIYFQGNSAPDKSGLPSDRFSAERTGGSVSTLTIQRTQQEDSAVYLCASSLVSTGELFFGEGSRLTVL.

The CDR3 loop is CASSLSARVGGYTF. The DNA of the CDR3 is TGTGCCAGCAGCTTATCGGCCAGAGTGGGTGGCTACACCTTC. The chain is built from TRBV7-9 and TRBJ1-2; D call uncertain. V was clipped by 2 bases and J by 7 bases, with 14 bases between them. This CDR3 has 14 amino acids. From germline, CDR1 is SEHNR and CDR2 FQNEAQ (reference sequence).

The J gene is TRBJ1-2, the V gene TRBV5-1, with a weak D call TRBD1 (6 bases). The CDR3 spans 14 residues. The V gene's germline CDR1 is SGHRS and CDR2 YFSETQ. Trimming took off 0 bases at V and 4 bases at J, with 10 bases between the two ends. Here the CDR3 reads CASSLEDSRYGYTF. DNA of the CDR3: TGCGCCAGCAGCTTGGAGGACAGTCGCTATGGCTACACCTTC. Combining the CDR3 with reference TRBV5-1 and TRBJ1-2 gives the whole variable domain KAGVTQTPRYLIKTRGQQVTLSCSPISGHRSVSWYQQTPGQGLQFLFEYFSETQRNKGNFPGRFSGRQFSNSRSEMNVSTLELGDSALYLCASSLEDSRYGYTFGSGTRLTVV.

This clonotype was observed a few times. The V and J genes are TRBV7-2 and TRBJ1-1, with a possible D match to TRBD1 (6 bases). CDR1 is SGHTA and CDR2 is FQGNSA in the germline V gene. The V and J ends lost 8 bases and 3 bases respectively, with 19 bases between them. This CDR3 comprises 15 residues. DNA of the CDR3: TGTGCCAGCGCCCTAGGGACACTAATTGACACTGAAGCTTTCTTT. Amino acid sequence: CASALGTLIDTEAFF.

This clonotype appeared many times. This chain joins TRBV20-1 and TRBJ2-1, with D tentatively TRBD2 (6 bases). The CDR3 runs 14 residues. CDR1 is DFQATT, CDR2 SNEGSKA, per germline (reference sequence). V dropped 2 bases and J dropped 7 bases, with 15 bases sitting between them. The CDR3 bases are TGCAGTGCTAGACGAACCACTAGCATGAATGAGCAGTTCTTC. Translation: CSARRTTSMNEQFF.

This clonotype has only a few counts. This chain connects TRBV7-8 to TRBJ2-3; D possibly corresponds to TRBD2 (6 bases). CDR3 length: 15 residues. V was shortened by 5 bases and J by 2 bases, with 14 bases between the two germline ends. Germline-derived CDR1 and CDR2 are SGHVS and FQNEAQ. The CDR3 coding sequence is TGTGCCAGCAGCCAGCGGGCGGGTTTCACAGATACGCAGTATTTT. It is translated as CASSQRAGFTDTQYF.

This clonotype was picked up many times. J is TRBJ1-1 and V is TRBV7-9, with a weak D call TRBD1 (5 bases). CDR1 is SEHNR and CDR2 is FQNEAQ in the germline V gene (reference sequence). Trimming shortened V by 6 bases and J by 7 bases, and 12 bases separated the two germline ends. The CDR3 sequence is 12 residues long. The DNA of the CDR3 is TGTGCCAGCAGTCAAGACAGCCTTGAAGCTTTCTTT. This codes for CASSQDSLEAFF.